Presented here are 25 T cell receptor beta chains from one specimen sequenced in a study of blood T cell repertoires in COVID-19. Data came from immunoSEQ multiplex PCR; TCRdb stores just in-frame clones and leaves some out. The sample has hundreds of thousands of clones; 80% to 90% are singletons. Source material: peripheral blood. Receptors originate from an elderly man with acute or convalescent COVID-19.

This clone was counted a single time. The genes are TRBV11-3 and TRBJ2-1; TRBD2 is a possible D gene (5 bases). Trimming left V 5 bases short and J 10 bases short, with 15 bases between. The germline gives CDR1 SGHNT, CDR2 YENEEA. This CDR3 comprises 13 residues. In nucleotides, the CDR3 is TGTGCCAGCAGCCCTCGGTCCACGGGGGAGCAGTTCTTC. This gives the protein CASSPRSTGEQFF.

A word on this clone: A single base separates this from a much larger clone, so it may be a read error. The rearrangement links TRBV11-2 to TRBJ2-7; 7 nucleotides match TRBD2. Germline assignment: CDR1 SGHAT and CDR2 FQNNGV. The CDR3 spans 12 residues. The J segment lost 3 bases and the V segment lost 5 bases, leaving 1 base of the junction unmatched. The CDR3 DNA is TGTGCCAGCAGCGGCGGGGGCTACGAGCAGTACTTC. Residues: CASSGGGYEQYF. Full variable domain (rest looked up from reference TRBV11-2 and TRBJ2-7): EAGVAQSPRYKIIEKRQSVAFWCNPISGHATLYWYQQILGQGPKLLIQFQNNGVVDDSQLPKDRFSAERLKGVDSTLKIQPAKLEDSAVYLCASSGGGYEQYFGPGTRLTVT.

The V call is TRBV11-2, the J call TRBJ2-3; D is possibly TRBD2 (5 bases). The V and J ends lost 5 bases and 5 bases respectively, with 14 bases between them. This CDR3 has 14 amino acids. CDR1 is SGHAT and CDR2 is FQNNGV in the germline V gene. The CDR3 loop is CASSTPVLVDTQYF. The DNA of the CDR3 is TGTGCCAGCAGCACCCCCGTACTAGTAGATACGCAGTATTTT.

This clone came up a few times. The chain links TRBV6-1 to TRBJ2-3; the match to TRBD1 covers 8 bases. The CDR3 has 15 amino acids. The germline V gene has CDR1 MNHNS and CDR2 SASEGT. The junction had 9 bases not matched to a gene; V was cut back by 2 bases and J by 8 bases. The CDR3 DNA reads TGTGCCAGCAGTGAATTGGTTCAGGGGGCGGGTACGCAGTATTTT. Protein: CASSELVQGAGTQYF.

This chain joins TRBV29-1 and TRBJ1-2, with D perhaps TRBD1 (6 bases). Germline CDR1 is SQVTM and CDR2 is ANQGSEA. V was shortened by 2 bases and J by 2 bases, with 21 bases between the two germline ends. The CDR3 runs 17 residues. The CDR3 region has the DNA TGCAGCGTTGAACGGATCTGGACAGTCGGCGGAAACTATGGCTACACCTTC. This translates into CSVERIWTVGGNYGYTF.

The rearrangement uses TRBV5-4 and TRBJ2-5; 7 bases map to TRBD1. J was trimmed by 5 bases and V by 7 bases; bases with no gene match: 11. Germline V gives CDR1 SGHNT, CDR2 YYREEE (reference sequence). This CDR3 has 14 residues. The CDR3 bases are TGTGCCAGCCGCCCCGGACAGGTGGTGGAGACCCAGTACTTC. This translates into CASRPGQVVETQYF.

The rearrangement joins TRBV19 to TRBJ2-1, with a weak D call TRBD1 (6 bases). With 4 bases removed from V and 0 bases from J, the gap between germline ends came to 10 bases. The CDR3 extends over 15 amino acids. Germline assignment: CDR1 LNHDA and CDR2 SQIVND (reference sequence). CDR3 sequence reads: CASSRTASSYNEQFF. The CDR3 nucleotides read TGTGCCAGTAGTAGGACAGCAAGCTCCTACAATGAGCAGTTCTTC.

V usage is TRBV14 and J usage is TRBJ1-6; no clear D. Germline V lookup: CDR1 SGHDN, CDR2 FVKESK. Trimming left V 1 base short and J 9 bases short, with 7 bases between. This CDR3 is built from 13 residues. The DNA of the CDR3 is TGTGCCAGCAGCCAAGTAGGAGTTTCACCCCTCCACTTT. As protein: CASSQVGVSPLHF.

This chain joins TRBV19 and TRBJ1-2; TRBD1 agrees at 7 bases. V trimming: 9 bases; J trimming: 1 base; junction bases outside the gene matches: 5. The CDR3 contains 13 residues. The V gene's germline CDR1 is LNHDA and CDR2 SQIVND (reference sequence). CDR3 nucleotides: TGTGCCAGCCTCGACAGGGATAACTATGGCTACACCTTC. Protein product: CASLDRDNYGYTF. Drawing the rest from reference TRBV19 and TRBJ1-2, the complete variable domain is DGGITQSPKYLFRKEGQNVTLSCEQNLNHDAMYWYRQDPGQGLRLIYYSQIVNDFQKGDIAEGYSVSREKKESFPLTVTSAQKNPTAFYLCASLDRDNYGYTFGSGTRLTVV.

This clone has a single count. The chain couples TRBV18 to TRBJ2-7; D perhaps matches TRBD2 (5 bases). The CDR3 is made up of 14 amino acids. The V gene lost 8 bases and the J gene lost 2 bases, with 16 bases spanning the gap. The germline V gene has CDR1 KGHSH and CDR2 LQKENI. CDR3 nucleotide sequence: TGTGCCAGCCCAGACGGGGTCAGCCCCTACGAGCAGTACTTC. Protein sequence: CASPDGVSPYEQYF.

This clone turned up a few times. This sequence joins TRBV5-1 and TRBJ2-7; 8 nucleotides line up with TRBD1. The germline V gene encodes CDR1 SGHRS and CDR2 YFSETQ. V lost 0 bases and J lost 2; bases outside the gene matches: 4. The CDR3 sequence is 15 residues long. The CDR3 region has the DNA TGCGCCAGCAGCTTGGGACAGGGGAGAACCTACGAGCAGTACTTC. It codes for CASSLGQGRTYEQYF.

The chain uses TRBV20-1 and TRBJ1-6, with TRBD1 matching 10 bases. J was trimmed by 10 bases and V by 3 bases; bases with no gene match: 6. This CDR3 contains 14 residues. Germline V gene data show CDR1 as DFQATT and CDR2 as SNEGSKA (reference sequence). Here the CDR3 DNA reads TGCAGTGCTAGTAGGGACAGGGGAGGATCACCCCTCCACTTT. Its protein product is CSASRDRGGSPLHF.

The J gene is TRBJ1-1, the V gene TRBV6-5; D gene ambiguous. The CDR3 runs to 14 residues. Deletions cut 2 bases from V and 2 bases from J, with 9 bases between. Germline lookup yields CDR1 MNHEY and CDR2 SVGAGI. In nucleotides, the CDR3 is TGTGCCAGCAGTTACATCGGCGGTAACACTGAAGCTTTCTTT. Translation: CASSYIGGNTEAFF.

This chain joins TRBV2 and TRBJ2-5, with 7 bases matching TRBD2. With V trimmed by 6 bases and J by 2 bases, 6 bases remained unmatched. The CDR3 has 14 residues. Germline-derived CDR1 and CDR2 are SNHLY and FYNNEI. The CDR3 coding sequence is TGTGCCAGCAGGGAATTGGGACTACAAGAGACCCAGTACTTC. Protein product: CASRELGLQETQYF.

The chain is built from TRBV7-9 and TRBJ1-6; 7 positions match TRBD1. This CDR3 spans 15 amino acids. Looked up from germline, CDR1 is SEHNR and CDR2 is FQNEAQ (reference sequence). Trimming took 0 bases from V and 5 from J; bases not matched to a gene: 1. The DNA of the CDR3 is TGTGCCAGCAGCTTAGCGGGACAGAATAATTCACCCCTCCACTTT. Translating gives CASSLAGQNNSPLHF.

In this sample, this clone turned up once. J is TRBJ2-3 and V is TRBV5-1; D not resolved. The CDR3 contains 15 residues. The ends were cut back, 3 bases at V and 1 base at J, with 12 bases in the middle. Germline values: CDR1 SGHRS, CDR2 YFSETQ. CDR3 protein: CASSSEAIGTDTQYF. DNA of the CDR3: TGCGCCAGCAGCTCTGAGGCGATAGGCACAGATACGCAGTATTTT.

The rearrangement joins TRBV5-4 to TRBJ1-2; weak D call: TRBD1 (6 bases). Trimming shortened V by 0 bases and J by 1 base, and 13 bases separated the two germline ends. The CDR3 extends over 16 amino acids. CDR1 and CDR2 from the germline V gene are SGHNT and YYREEE (reference sequence). CDR3 residues: CASSLGVTGSNYGYTF. The CDR3 nucleotides read TGTGCCAGCAGCTTGGGGGTCACAGGGAGTAACTATGGCTACACCTTC.

The V call is TRBV11-2, the J call TRBJ2-3; D might be TRBD2 (6 bases). V dropped 5 bases and J dropped 5 bases, with 14 bases sitting between them. Germline CDR1 SGHAT, CDR2 FQNNGV. This CDR3 is 14 amino acids long. The CDR3 protein is CASSPRGGIDTQYF. CDR3 nucleotides: TGTGCCAGCAGCCCGCGAGGAGGGATAGATACGCAGTATTTT.

The chain carries TRBV28 and TRBJ1-6; 9 bases are shared with TRBD1. The CDR3 contains 14 residues. The V gene's germline CDR1 is MDHEN and CDR2 SYDVKM. Germline trimming cut 6 bases from V and 10 bases from J; bases unmatched to any gene: 7. The CDR3 nucleotides are TGTGCCAGCAGCCTCGGGACAGGGTGGTCACCCCTCCACTTT. It is translated as CASSLGTGWSPLHF.

The V call is TRBV6-5, the J call TRBJ1-2; tentatively, D is TRBD1 (5 bases). Trimming removed 6 bases from V and 2 bases from J, with 13 bases in between. This CDR3 has 14 residues. Germline CDR1 and CDR2: MNHEY and SVGAGI. The CDR3 loop reads CASSTSGGNYGYTF. CDR3 DNA: TGTGCCAGCAGCACCTCTGGGGGGAACTATGGCTACACCTTC.

This sequence joins TRBV6-5 and TRBJ2-3, with 7 bases matching TRBD1. The CDR3 spans 15 residues. The germline V gene encodes CDR1 MNHEY and CDR2 SVGAGI. V lost 6 bases to trimming and J lost 0 bases; unmatched junction nucleotides: 6. For the CDR3, the DNA is TGTGCCAGCAGGCCCGGGACAGTAAGCACAGATACGCAGTATTTT. Encoded protein: CASRPGTVSTDTQYF.

This CDR3 is CASSRGVQRELYEQYF. The DNA for the CDR3 is TGTGCCAGCAGCCGAGGGGTACAGCGGGAGCTCTACGAGCAGTACTTC. The chain recombines TRBV3-1 (or the pseudogene TRBV3-2) with TRBJ2-7, with 8 nucleotides matching TRBD2. Per the germline V gene, CDR1 is LGHDT and CDR2 is YNNKEL (reference sequence). This CDR3 has 16 residues. Germline trimming cut 4 bases from V and 3 bases from J; bases unmatched to any gene: 11.

The V call is TRBV19, the J call TRBJ2-5, with D tentatively TRBD1 (6 bases). The ends were cut back, 5 bases at V and 6 bases at J, with 16 bases in the middle. Germline-derived CDR1 and CDR2 are LNHDA and SQIVND (reference sequence). This CDR3 region has 14 residues. This CDR3 reads CASSEYAQGQTQYF. CDR3 DNA sequence: TGTGCCAGTAGTGAATATGCACAGGGACAGACCCAGTACTTC.

This clone came up a few times. The chain carries TRBV30 and TRBJ1-6; 7 bases line up with TRBD1. With 2 bases clipped from V and 4 bases from J, the junction kept 20 bases outside the gene matches. This CDR3 comprises 20 residues. Germline CDR1 and CDR2: GTSNPN and SVGIG (reference sequence). The CDR3 bases are TGTGCCTGGAGTTCGTGGCGCAGGACAGGCCTTATCGGGTATAATTCACCCCTCCACTTT. This encodes CAWSSWRRTGLIGYNSPLHF.

The genes are TRBV19 and TRBJ2-1; 15 bases match TRBD2. Losses at the gene ends were 3 bases for V and 6 bases for J; bases not matched to a gene: 6. The CDR3 has 17 amino acids. Germline V lookup: CDR1 LNHDA, CDR2 SQIVND (reference sequence). In DNA, the CDR3 is TGTGCCAGTAGTATCGCCCCGGGACTAGCGGGAGGCAATGAGCAGTTCTTC. Translated, it gives CASSIAPGLAGGNEQFF.